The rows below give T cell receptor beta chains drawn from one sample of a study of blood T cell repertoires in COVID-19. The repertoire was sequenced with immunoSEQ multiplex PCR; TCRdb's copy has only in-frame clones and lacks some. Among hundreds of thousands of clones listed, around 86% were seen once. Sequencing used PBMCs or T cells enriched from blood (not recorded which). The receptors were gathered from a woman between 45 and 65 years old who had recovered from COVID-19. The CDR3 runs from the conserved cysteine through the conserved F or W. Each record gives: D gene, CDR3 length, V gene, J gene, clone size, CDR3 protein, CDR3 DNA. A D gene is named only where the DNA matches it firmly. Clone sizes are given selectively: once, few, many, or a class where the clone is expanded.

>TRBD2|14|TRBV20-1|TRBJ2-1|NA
CSAGGLAGVGEQFF
TGCAGTGCTGGTGGACTAGCGGGAGTGGGAGAGCAGTTCTTC
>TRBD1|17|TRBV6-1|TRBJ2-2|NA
CASSERGQGRYTGELFF
TGTGCCAGCAGTGAAAGAGGACAGGGGCGATACACCGGGGAGCTGTTTTTT
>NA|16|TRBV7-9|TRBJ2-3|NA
CASSPPEAQSTDTQYF
TGTGCCAGCAGCCCCCCCGAGGCCCAAAGCACAGATACGCAGTATTTT
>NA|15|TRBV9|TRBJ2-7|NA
CASSPQGGFSYEQYF
TGTGCCAGCAGCCCCCAGGGTGGGTTCTCCTACGAGCAGTACTTC
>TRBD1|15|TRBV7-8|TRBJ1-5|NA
CASSLTGWVNQPQHF
TGTGCCAGCAGCTTGACAGGGTGGGTCAATCAGCCCCAGCATTTT
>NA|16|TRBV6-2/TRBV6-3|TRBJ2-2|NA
CASSYSGGLNTGELFF
TGTGCCAGCAGTTACTCGGGGGGGCTGAACACCGGGGAGCTGTTTTTT
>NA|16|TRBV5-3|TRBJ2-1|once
CARSSNSACSYNEQFF
TGTGCCAGAAGCTCAAATAGCGCCTGCTCCTACAATGAGCAGTTCTTC
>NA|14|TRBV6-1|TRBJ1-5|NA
CASSEVAGRWPQHF
TGTGCCAGCAGTGAAGTCGCGGGGCGTTGGCCCCAGCATTTT
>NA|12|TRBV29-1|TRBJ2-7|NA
CSAVDRPYEQYF
TGCAGCGCTGTGGACAGACCCTACGAGCAGTACTTC
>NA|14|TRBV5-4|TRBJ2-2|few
CASSVLGGTGELFF
TGTGCCAGCAGCGTACTAGGAGGTACCGGGGAGCTGTTTTTT
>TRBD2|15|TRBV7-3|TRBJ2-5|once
CASSLRLAGQETQYF
TGTGCCAGCAGCTTGCGTCTAGCGGGCCAAGAGACCCAGTACTTC
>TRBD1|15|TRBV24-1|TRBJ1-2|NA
CATGGRGQPRYGYTF
TGTGCTACGGGGGGGCGGGGACAGCCACGCTATGGCTACACCTTC
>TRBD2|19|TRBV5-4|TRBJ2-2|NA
CASSLGPRAGGSNTGELFF
TGTGCCAGCAGCTTGGGTCCTCGTGCGGGAGGGTCGAACACCGGGGAGCTGTTTTTT
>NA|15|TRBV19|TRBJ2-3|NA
CASSFVADITDTQYF
TGTGCCAGTAGTTTCGTAGCGGACATCACAGATACGCAGTATTTT
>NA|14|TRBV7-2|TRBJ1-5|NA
CASSLLTENQPQHF
TGTGCCAGCAGCTTATTGACGGAGAATCAGCCCCAGCATTTT
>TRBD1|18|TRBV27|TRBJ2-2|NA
CASSRKSPGGTWTGELFF
TGTGCCAGCAGTAGAAAGTCCCCAGGGGGCACATGGACCGGGGAGCTGTTTTTT
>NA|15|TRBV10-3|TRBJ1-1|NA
CAINKGGGGDTEAFF
TGTGCCATCAATAAGGGTGGAGGAGGGGACACTGAAGCTTTCTTT
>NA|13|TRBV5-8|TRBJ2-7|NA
CASGGLHTYEQYF
TGTGCCAGCGGGGGCCTTCACACCTACGAGCAGTACTTC
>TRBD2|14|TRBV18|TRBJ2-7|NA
CASSLDSGRPEQYF
TGTGCCAGCTCCCTCGACAGCGGGAGGCCCGAGCAGTACTTC
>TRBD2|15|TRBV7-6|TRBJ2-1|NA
CASSPGTSPGYEQFF
TGTGCCAGCAGCCCAGGGACTAGCCCCGGCTATGAGCAGTTCTTC
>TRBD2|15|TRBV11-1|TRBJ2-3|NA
CASSLLAGATDTQYF
TGTGCCAGCAGCTTACTAGCGGGAGCGACAGATACGCAGTATTTT
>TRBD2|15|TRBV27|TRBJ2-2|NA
CATFPLAGDTGELFF
TGTGCCACCTTCCCGTTAGCGGGAGACACCGGGGAGCTGTTTTTT
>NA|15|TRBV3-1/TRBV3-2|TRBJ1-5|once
CASSQVSGNNQPQHF
TGTGCCAGCAGCCAAGTGTCAGGAAACAATCAGCCCCAGCATTTT
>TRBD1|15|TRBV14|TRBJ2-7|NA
CASSQVRDREDEQYF
TGTGCCAGCAGCCAAGTCCGGGACAGGGAGGACGAGCAGTACTTC
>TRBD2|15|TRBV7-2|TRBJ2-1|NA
CASSLAGGPGNEQFF
TGTGCCAGCAGCTTGGCGGGAGGGCCGGGCAATGAGCAGTTCTTC
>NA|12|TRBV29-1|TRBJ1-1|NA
CSGRDLNTEAFF
TGCAGCGGCAGGGATTTGAACACTGAAGCTTTCTTT
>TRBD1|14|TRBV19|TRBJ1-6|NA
CASTPGQNNSPLHF
TGTGCCAGTACCCCGGGACAGAATAATTCACCCCTCCACTTT
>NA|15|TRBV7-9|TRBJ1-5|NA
CASSSKESGNQPQHF
TGTGCCAGCAGTTCCAAGGAGTCGGGCAATCAGCCCCAGCATTTT
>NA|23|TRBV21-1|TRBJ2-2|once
CASSKALCNRRGQPDANTGELFF
TGTGCCAGCAGCAAAGCGCTGTGTAACCGACGGGGACAGCCTGACGCGAACACCGGGGAGCTGTTTTTT
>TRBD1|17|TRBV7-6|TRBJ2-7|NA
CASSLVGTGVRAYEQYF
TGTGCCAGCAGCTTAGTGGGGACAGGGGTCCGGGCCTACGAGCAGTACTTC
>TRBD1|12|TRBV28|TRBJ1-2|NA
CASSSSDRGDTF
TGTGCCAGCAGTTCATCAGACAGGGGGGACACCTTC
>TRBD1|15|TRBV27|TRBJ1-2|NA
CASSLHTTGNDGYTF
TGTGCCAGCAGTTTACACACGACAGGGAACGATGGCTACACCTTC
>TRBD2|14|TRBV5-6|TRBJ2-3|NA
CASSFLLAGVVQYF
TGTGCCAGCAGCTTCCTGCTAGCGGGAGTCGTGCAGTATTTT
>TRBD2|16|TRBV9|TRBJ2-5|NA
CASSSGLAGLQETQYF
TGTGCCAGCAGCTCAGGACTAGCGGGCCTACAAGAGACCCAGTACTTC
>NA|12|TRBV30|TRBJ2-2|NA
CAWRQNTGELFF
TGTGCCTGGCGACAAAACACCGGGGAGCTGTTTTTT
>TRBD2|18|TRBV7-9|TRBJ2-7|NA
CASSSMGTSGSLAYEQYF
TGTGCCAGCAGCTCCATGGGGACTAGCGGGAGTCTGGCCTACGAGCAGTACTTC
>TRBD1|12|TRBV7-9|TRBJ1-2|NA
CASSWTGTGYTF
TGTGCCAGCAGCTGGACAGGGACCGGCTACACCTTC
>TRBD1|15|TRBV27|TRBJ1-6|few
CASTSRDRGASPLHF
TGTGCCAGCACCTCACGGGACAGGGGAGCTTCACCCCTCCACTTT
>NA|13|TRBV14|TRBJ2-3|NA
CASSQDNTDTQYF
TGTGCCAGCAGCCAAGATAACACAGATACGCAGTATTTT
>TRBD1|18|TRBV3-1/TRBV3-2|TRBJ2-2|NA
CASSQDPTGESNTGELFF
TGTGCCAGCAGCCAAGATCCAACAGGGGAGTCGAACACCGGGGAGCTGTTTTTT
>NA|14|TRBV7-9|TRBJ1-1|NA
CASSSIDWPTEAFF
TGTGCCAGCAGCTCCATCGACTGGCCCACTGAAGCTTTCTTT
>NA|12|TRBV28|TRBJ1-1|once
CASKTGSTEAFF
TGTGCCAGCAAAACGGGTTCCACTGAAGCTTTCTTT